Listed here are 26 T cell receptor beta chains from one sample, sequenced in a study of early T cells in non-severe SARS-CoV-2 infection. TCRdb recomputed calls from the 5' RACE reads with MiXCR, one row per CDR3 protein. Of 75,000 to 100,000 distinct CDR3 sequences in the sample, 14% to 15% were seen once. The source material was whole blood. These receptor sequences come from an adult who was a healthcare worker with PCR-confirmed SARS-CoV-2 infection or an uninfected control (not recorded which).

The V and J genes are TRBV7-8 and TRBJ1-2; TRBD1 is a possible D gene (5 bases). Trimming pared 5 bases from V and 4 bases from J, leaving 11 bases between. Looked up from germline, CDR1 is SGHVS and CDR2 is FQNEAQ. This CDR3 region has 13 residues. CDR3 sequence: CASSPGGGYGYTF. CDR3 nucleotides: TGTGCCAGCAGCCCGGGCGGGGGCTATGGCTACACCTTC.

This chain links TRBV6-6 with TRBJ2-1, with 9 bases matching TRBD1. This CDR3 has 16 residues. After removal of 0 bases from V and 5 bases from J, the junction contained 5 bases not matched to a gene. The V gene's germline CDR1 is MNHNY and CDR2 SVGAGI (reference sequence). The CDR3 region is CASSYSRDRVDNEQFF. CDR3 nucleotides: TGTGCCAGCAGTTACTCTCGGGACAGGGTGGACAATGAGCAGTTCTTC.

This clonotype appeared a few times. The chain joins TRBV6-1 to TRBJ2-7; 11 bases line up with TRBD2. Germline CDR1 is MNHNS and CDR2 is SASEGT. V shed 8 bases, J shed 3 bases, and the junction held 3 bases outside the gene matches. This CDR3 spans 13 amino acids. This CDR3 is CASRGLAVYEQYV. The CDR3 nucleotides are TGTGCCAGCCGGGGACTAGCGGTCTACGAGCAGTACGTC.

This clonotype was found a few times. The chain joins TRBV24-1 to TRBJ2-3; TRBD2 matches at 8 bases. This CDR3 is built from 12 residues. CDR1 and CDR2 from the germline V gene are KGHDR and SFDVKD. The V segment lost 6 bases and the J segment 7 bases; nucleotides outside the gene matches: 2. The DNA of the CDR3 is TGTGCCACCAGTCGGGGGGGGAATACGCAGTATTTT. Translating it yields CATSRGGNTQYF.

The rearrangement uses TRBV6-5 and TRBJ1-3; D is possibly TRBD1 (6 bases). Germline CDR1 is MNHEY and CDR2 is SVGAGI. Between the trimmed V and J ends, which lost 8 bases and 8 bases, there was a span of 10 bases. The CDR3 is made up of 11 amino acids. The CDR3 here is CASGGGHTIYF. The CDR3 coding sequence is TGTGCCAGCGGGGGGGGGCACACCATATATTTT.

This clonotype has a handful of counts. The CDR3 coding sequence is TGTGCCAGCAGTTACGCCCAGAACTATGGCTACACCTTC. Its translation: CASSYAQNYGYTF. The V and J genes are TRBV6-2 or TRBV6-3 and TRBJ1-2; D not certain. V dropped 2 bases and J dropped 2 bases, with 6 bases sitting between them. CDR1 is MNHEY, CDR2 SVGEGT, per germline. CDR3 size: 13 residues.

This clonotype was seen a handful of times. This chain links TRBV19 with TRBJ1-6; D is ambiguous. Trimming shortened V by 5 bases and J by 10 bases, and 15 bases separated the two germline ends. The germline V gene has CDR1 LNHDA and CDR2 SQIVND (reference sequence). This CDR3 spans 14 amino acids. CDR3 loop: CASSSGITWSPLHF. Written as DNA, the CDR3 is TGTGCCAGTAGTTCCGGGATTACGTGGTCACCCCTCCACTTT. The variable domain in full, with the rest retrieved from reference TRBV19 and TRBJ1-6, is DGGITQSPKYLFRKEGQNVTLSCEQNLNHDAMYWYRQDPGQGLRLIYYSQIVNDFQKGDIAEGYSVSREKKESFPLTVTSAQKNPTAFYLCASSSGITWSPLHFGNGTRLTVT.

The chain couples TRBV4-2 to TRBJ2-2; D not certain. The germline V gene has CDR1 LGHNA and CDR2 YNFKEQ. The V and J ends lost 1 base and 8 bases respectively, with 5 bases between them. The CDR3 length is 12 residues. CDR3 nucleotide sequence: TGTGCCAGCAGCCAAGCTGGAGGGGAGCTGTTTTTT. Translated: CASSQAGGELFF.

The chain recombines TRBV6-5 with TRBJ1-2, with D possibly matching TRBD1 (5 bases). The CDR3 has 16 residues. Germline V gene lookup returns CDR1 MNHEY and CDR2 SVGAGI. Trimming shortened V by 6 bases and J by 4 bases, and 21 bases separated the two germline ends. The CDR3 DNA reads TGTGCCAGCAGCCCTGGGACGTTCGTAGGCAGCTATGGCTACACCTTC. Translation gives CASSPGTFVGSYGYTF.

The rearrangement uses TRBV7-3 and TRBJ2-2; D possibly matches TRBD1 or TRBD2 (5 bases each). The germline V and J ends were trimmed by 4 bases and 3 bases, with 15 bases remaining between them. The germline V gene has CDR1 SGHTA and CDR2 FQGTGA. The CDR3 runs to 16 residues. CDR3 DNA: TGTGCCAGCAGCTCTCACGGGGCAGGATACACCGGGGAGCTGTTTTTT. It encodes CASSSHGAGYTGELFF.

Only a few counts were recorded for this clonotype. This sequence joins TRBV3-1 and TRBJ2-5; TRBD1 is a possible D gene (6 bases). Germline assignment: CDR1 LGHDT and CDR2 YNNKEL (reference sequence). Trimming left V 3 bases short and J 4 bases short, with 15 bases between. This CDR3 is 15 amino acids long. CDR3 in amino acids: CASSQGDTHRETQYF. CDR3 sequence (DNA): TGTGCCAGCAGCCAGGGGGACACCCACAGAGAGACCCAGTACTTC.

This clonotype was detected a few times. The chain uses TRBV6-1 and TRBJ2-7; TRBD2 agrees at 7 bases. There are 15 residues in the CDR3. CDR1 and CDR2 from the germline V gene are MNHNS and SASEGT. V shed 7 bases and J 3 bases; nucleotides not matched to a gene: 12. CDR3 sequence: CASNLAHPGGYEQYV. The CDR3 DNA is TGTGCCAGCAATCTGGCCCATCCGGGAGGCTACGAGCAGTACGTC.

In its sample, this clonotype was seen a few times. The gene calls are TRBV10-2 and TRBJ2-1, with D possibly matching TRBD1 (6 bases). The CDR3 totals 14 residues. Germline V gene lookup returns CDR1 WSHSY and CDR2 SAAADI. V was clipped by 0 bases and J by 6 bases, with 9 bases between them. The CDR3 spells CASSESGRGNEQFF. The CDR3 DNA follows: TGCGCCAGCAGTGAGTCGGGCAGGGGCAATGAGCAGTTCTTC.

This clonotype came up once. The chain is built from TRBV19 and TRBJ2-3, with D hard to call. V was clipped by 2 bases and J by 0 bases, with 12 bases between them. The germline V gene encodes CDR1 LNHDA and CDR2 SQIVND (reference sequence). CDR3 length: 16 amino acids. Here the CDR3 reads CASSIRVITSTDTQYF. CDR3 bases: TGTGCCAGTAGTATACGGGTGATAACTAGCACAGATACGCAGTATTTT.

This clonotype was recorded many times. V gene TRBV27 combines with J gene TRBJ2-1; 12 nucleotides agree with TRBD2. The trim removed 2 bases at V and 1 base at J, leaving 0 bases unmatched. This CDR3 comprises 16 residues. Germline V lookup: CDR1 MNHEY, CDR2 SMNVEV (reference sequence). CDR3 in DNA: TGTGCCAGCAGTTTACTAGCGGGGGGGTCCTACAATGAGCAGTTCTTC. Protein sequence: CASSLLAGGSYNEQFF.

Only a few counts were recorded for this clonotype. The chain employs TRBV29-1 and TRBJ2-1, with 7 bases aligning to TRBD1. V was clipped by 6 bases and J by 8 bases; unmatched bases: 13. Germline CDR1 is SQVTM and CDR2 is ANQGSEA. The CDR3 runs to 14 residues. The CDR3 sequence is CSVKTGTTGDEQFF. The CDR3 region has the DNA TGCAGCGTAAAGACAGGCACAACAGGGGATGAGCAGTTCTTC.

DNA of the CDR3: TGTGCCAGCAGCCAACGCCCGAGGGACACTGAAGCTTTCTTT. Protein product: CASSQRPRDTEAFF. The chain uses TRBV13 and TRBJ1-1; D not resolved. Between the trimmed V and J ends, which lost 5 bases and 3 bases, there was a span of 13 bases. The CDR3 sequence is 14 residues long. Germline V gives CDR1 PRHDT, CDR2 FYEKMQ (reference sequence).

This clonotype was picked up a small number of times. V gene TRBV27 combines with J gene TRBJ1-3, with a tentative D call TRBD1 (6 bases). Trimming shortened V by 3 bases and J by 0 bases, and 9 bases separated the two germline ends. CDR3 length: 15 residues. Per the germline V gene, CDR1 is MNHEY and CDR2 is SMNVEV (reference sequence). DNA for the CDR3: TGTGCCAGCAGTTTGGGCAGGGGCTCTGGAAACACCATATATTTT. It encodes CASSLGRGSGNTIYF.

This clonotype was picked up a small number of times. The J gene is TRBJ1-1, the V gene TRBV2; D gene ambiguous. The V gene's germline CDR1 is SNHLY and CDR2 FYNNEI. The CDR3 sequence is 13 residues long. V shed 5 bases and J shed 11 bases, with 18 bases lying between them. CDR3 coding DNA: TGTGCCAGCAGTCCCGTGATGTCCCCGGGGGCTTTCTTT. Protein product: CASSPVMSPGAFF.

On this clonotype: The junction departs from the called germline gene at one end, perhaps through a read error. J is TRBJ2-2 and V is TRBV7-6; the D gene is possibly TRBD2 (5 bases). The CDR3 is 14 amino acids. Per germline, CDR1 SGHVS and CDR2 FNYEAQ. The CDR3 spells CVSSRTAVAGELFF. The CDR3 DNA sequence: TGTGTCAGCAGCCGGACTGCAGTTGCCGGGGAGCTGTTTTTT.

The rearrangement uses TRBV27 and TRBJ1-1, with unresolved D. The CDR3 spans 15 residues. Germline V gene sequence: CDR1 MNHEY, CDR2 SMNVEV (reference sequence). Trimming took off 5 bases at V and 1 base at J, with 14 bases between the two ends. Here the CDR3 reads CASSLAGAANTEAFF. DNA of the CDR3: TGTGCCAGCAGTCTAGCAGGAGCTGCGAACACTGAAGCTTTCTTT.

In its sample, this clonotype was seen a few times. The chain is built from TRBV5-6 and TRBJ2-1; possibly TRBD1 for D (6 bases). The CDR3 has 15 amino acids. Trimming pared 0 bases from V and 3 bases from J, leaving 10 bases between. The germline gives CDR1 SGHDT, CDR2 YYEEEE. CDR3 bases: TGTGCCAGCAGCTTGGTAAGGGGACACTACAATGAGCAGTTCTTC. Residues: CASSLVRGHYNEQFF.

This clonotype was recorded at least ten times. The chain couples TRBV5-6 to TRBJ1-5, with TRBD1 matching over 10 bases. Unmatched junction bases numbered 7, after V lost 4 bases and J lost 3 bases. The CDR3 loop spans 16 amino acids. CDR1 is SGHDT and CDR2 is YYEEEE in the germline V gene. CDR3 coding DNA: TGTGCCAGCAGCACGTGGGGACAGGGGAACAATCAGCCCCAGCATTTT. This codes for CASSTWGQGNNQPQHF.

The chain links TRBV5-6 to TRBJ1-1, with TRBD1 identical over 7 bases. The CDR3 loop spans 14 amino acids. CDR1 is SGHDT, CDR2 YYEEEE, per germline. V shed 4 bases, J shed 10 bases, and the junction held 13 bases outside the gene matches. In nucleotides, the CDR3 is TGTGCCAGCAGCGCACCAACAGGGGAGGTTGGAGCTTTCTTT. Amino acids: CASSAPTGEVGAFF. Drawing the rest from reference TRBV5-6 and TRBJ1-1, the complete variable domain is DAGVTQSPTHLIKTRGQQVTLRCSPKSGHDTVSWYQQALGQGPQFIFQYYEEEERQRGNFPDRFSGHQFPNYSSELNVNALLLGDSALYLCASSAPTGEVGAFFGQGTRLTVV.

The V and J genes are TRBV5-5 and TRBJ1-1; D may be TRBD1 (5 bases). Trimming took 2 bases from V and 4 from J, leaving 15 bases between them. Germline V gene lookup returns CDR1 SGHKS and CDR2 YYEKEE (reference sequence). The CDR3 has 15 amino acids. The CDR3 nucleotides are TGTGCCAGCAGCTTACGTGAGGGAGGGGCCACTGAAGCTTTCTTT. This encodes CASSLREGGATEAFF. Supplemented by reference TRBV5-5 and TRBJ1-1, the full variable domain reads DAGVTQSPTHLIKTRGQQVTLRCSPISGHKSVSWYQQVLGQGPQFIFQYYEKEERGRGNFPDRFSARQFPNYSSELNVNALLLGDSALYLCASSLREGGATEAFFGQGTRLTVV.

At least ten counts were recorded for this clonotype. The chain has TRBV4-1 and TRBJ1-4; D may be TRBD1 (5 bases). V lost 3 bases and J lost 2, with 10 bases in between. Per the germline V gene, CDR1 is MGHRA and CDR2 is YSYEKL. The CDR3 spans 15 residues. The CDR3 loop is CASSQSTVTNEKLFF. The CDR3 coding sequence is TGCGCCAGCAGCCAGTCGACAGTTACTAATGAAAAACTGTTTTTT.